Each of the 4 T cell receptor beta chains below was sequenced from the same sample in a study of control samples from healthy donors and cancer patients. Some clones are missing from TCRdb's copy, which holds only in-frame ones; the method was immunoSEQ multiplex PCR. The sample records 75,000 to 90,000 clones, around nine tenths being singletons. Input material: blood. The receptor set was obtained from a man aged 50-60 years in good health.

This sequence joins TRBV29-1 and TRBJ2-7; 9 nucleotides match TRBD2. The CDR3 contains 15 residues. Per germline, CDR1 SQVTM and CDR2 ANQGSEA. V lost 7 bases, J lost 5 bases, and 15 bases stayed unmatched. This chain's CDR3 is CSAIQSSGALHEQYF. The CDR3 DNA follows: TGCAGCGCCATACAGTCTAGCGGGGCGCTTCACGAGCAGTACTTC.

V is TRBV7-2 and J is TRBJ2-1; D is uncertain. V was trimmed by 7 bases and J by 1 base, leaving 14 bases between them. This CDR3 spans 15 amino acids. Germline assignment: CDR1 SGHTA and CDR2 FQGNSA. This CDR3 reads CASTPWFGSYNEQFF. As DNA, the CDR3 is TGTGCCAGCACCCCGTGGTTTGGATCCTACAATGAGCAGTTCTTC.

This chain joins TRBV19 and TRBJ1-1; a possible D gene is TRBD1 (5 bases). Trimming removed 5 bases at V and 4 bases at J, with 14 bases between. In germline, CDR1 is LNHDA, CDR2 SQIVND (reference sequence). The CDR3 length is 14 residues. The CDR3 coding sequence is TGTGCCAGTAGTGAGAAGGGCAGGGTCACTGAAGCTTTCTTT. It is translated as CASSEKGRVTEAFF.

The J gene is TRBJ2-3, the V gene TRBV10-3, with 7 bases that match TRBD2. With 5 bases clipped from V and 6 bases from J, the junction kept 11 bases outside the gene matches. CDR1 and CDR2 from the germline V gene are ENHRY and SYGVKD. The CDR3 covers 15 residues. DNA for the CDR3: TGTGCCATCAGTCGGACTGGAGGGGAGGGGGATACGCAGTATTTT. Amino acids: CAISRTGGEGDTQYF.